This T cell receptor beta chain was identified during a study of cytomegalovirus exposure and HLA in healthy donors. Study outcomes and limitations: A previous analysis found most TCR beta V segments productive roughly 90% or roughly 30% of the time. In a later analysis, DRB1 alleles had the most associated TCRs; HLA-C alleles the fewest. Accurate predictions that matched the HLA-A and HLA-B alleles of most subjects were reportedly made from TCR beta sequences.

As concerns this clone: Its antigen is as yet unknown.

In germline, CDR1 is SQVTM, CDR2 ANQGSEA. The CDR3 length is 17 residues. Trimming cost V 1 base and J 0 bases, with 16 bases left between them. The PCR employed 60 Vbeta primers together with 13 Jbeta primers. TCRdb keeps only in-frame clones here, not all; method: immunoSEQ multiplex PCR. The sample lists 130,000 or so clones, approximately 78% occurring once. J is TRBJ2-1 and V is TRBV29-1; perhaps TRBD1 as D (6 bases). Sequencing was performed on PBMCs. This clonotype was sampled from a man younger than 30 in good health and CMV-seropositive. CDR3 in DNA: TGCAGCGTTGAAGCCCCGACAGGTGACCTCTCCTACAATGAGCAGTTCTTC. Residues: CSVEAPTGDLSYNEQFF.